Below are 11 T cell receptor beta chains sequenced from a single sample in a study of cytomegalovirus exposure and HLA in healthy donors. Both 60 Vbeta primers and 13 Jbeta primers went into the PCR. Clones were read by immunoSEQ multiplex PCR, and TCRdb kept only the in-frame ones, dropping some. The repertoire holds some 120,000 clones, with about 83% as singletons. Sequencing was performed on PBMCs. The receptors stem from a female donor in good health and CMV-seronegative.

The V gene is TRBV4-2, the J gene TRBJ1-5, with a possible D match to TRBD1 (5 bases). The CDR3 sequence is 15 residues long. V was shortened by 5 bases and J by 7 bases, with 18 bases between the two germline ends. Germline V CDR1 and CDR2: LGHNA, YNFKEQ. CDR3 sequence: CASSEAQGVGQPQHF. The CDR3 bases are TGTGCCAGCAGCGAAGCACAAGGGGTCGGGCAGCCCCAGCATTTT.

The chain combines TRBV19 with TRBJ1-2, with 7 positions matching TRBD1. The CDR3 consists of 13 residues. Looked up from germline, CDR1 is LNHDA and CDR2 is SQIVND (reference sequence). V lost 10 bases and J lost 7; bases outside the gene matches: 12. CDR3 sequence: CATKVGQVSGYTF. The CDR3 DNA is TGTGCCACCAAAGTAGGACAGGTCTCTGGCTACACCTTC.

The CDR3 loop reads CASGLVQGRIGNEQFF. The CDR3 bases are TGTGCTAGTGGTTTGGTACAGGGCCGGATCGGCAATGAGCAGTTCTTC. V gene TRBV12-5 combines with J gene TRBJ2-1; perhaps TRBD1 as D (6 bases). Trimming left V 0 bases short and J 6 bases short, with 15 bases between. Germline V lookup: CDR1 LGHNT, CDR2 FRNRAP. The CDR3 covers 16 residues.

The rearrangement links TRBV4-2 to TRBJ2-6, with D perhaps matching TRBD2 (7 bases). This CDR3 spans 17 amino acids. CDR1 LGHNA and CDR2 YNFKEQ come from the germline V gene. V lost 1 base and J lost 0, with 10 bases in between. CDR3 amino acids: CASSQGGGVSGANVLTF. CDR3 nucleotide sequence: TGTGCCAGCAGCCAAGGGGGGGGCGTCTCTGGGGCCAACGTCCTGACTTTC.

The J gene is TRBJ1-5, the V gene TRBV30, with TRBD1 matching 7 bases. Trimming cost V 0 bases and J 9 bases; bases outside gene matches: 14. The CDR3 has 16 residues. Germline CDR1 GTSNPN, CDR2 SVGIG (reference sequence). As DNA, the CDR3 is TGTGCCTGGAGTGTCGGTAGAGGGGGCGGGTCAGGGCCCCAGCATTTT. Translation gives CAWSVGRGGGSGPQHF.

The rearrangement uses TRBV7-2 and TRBJ2-7; tentative D call: TRBD2 (6 bases). Germline assignment: CDR1 SGHTA and CDR2 FQGNSA. Trimming took 4 bases from V and 3 from J, leaving 16 bases between them. This CDR3 spans 15 amino acids. CDR3 in DNA: TGTGCCAGCAGCTCACAGCCGGGAGAGATCTACGAGCAGTACTTC. Its translation: CASSSQPGEIYEQYF.

The rearrangement links TRBV5-1 to TRBJ2-1; D may be TRBD2 (6 bases). V was pared by 0 bases and J by 5 bases, with 12 bases between. The CDR3 runs 15 residues. The germline V gene has CDR1 SGHRS and CDR2 YFSETQ. CDR3 sequence: CASSLALGGDNEQFF. In DNA form, the CDR3 reads TGCGCCAGCAGCTTGGCTCTGGGGGGAGACAATGAGCAGTTCTTC.

The CDR3 nucleotides are TGTGCCAGCAGCTTACCTCCTAGACAGGGGATGACTTTCTTT. This codes for CASSLPPRQGMTFF. The V gene is TRBV13, the J gene TRBJ1-1, with 8 bases lining up with TRBD1. The CDR3 runs 14 residues. Germline CDR1 PRHDT, CDR2 FYEKMQ (reference sequence). The V and J ends lost 2 bases and 12 bases, in that order; junction bases with no gene match: 11.

The rearrangement uses TRBV15 and TRBJ2-1, with 9 positions matching TRBD1. After removal of 2 bases from V and 3 bases from J, the junction contained 17 bases not matched to a gene. Per germline, CDR1 LNHNV and CDR2 YYDKDF (reference sequence). The CDR3 contains 20 residues. CDR3 protein: CATSRYTGGRGQGHYNEQFF. In nucleotides, the CDR3 is TGTGCCACCAGCAGATATACAGGGGGCAGGGGGCAGGGCCACTACAATGAGCAGTTCTTC.

The J gene is TRBJ1-5, the V gene TRBV27, with D possibly TRBD1 on 6 matching bases. The CDR3 loop spans 16 amino acids. Trimming cost V 5 bases and J 0 bases, with 14 bases left between them. The germline CDR1 and CDR2 sequences are MNHEY and SMNVEV (reference sequence). CDR3 in amino acids: CASSPGQLYSNQPQHF. The CDR3 nucleotides read TGTGCCAGCAGTCCAGGACAGCTTTATAGCAATCAGCCCCAGCATTTT.

The chain has TRBV9 and TRBJ1-1, with 11 positions matching TRBD1. Trimming took 4 bases from V and 7 from J; bases not matched to a gene: 6. This CDR3 comprises 14 residues. Germline V lookup: CDR1 SGDLS, CDR2 YYNGEE. In DNA, the CDR3 is TGTGCCAGCAGCCCGGACAGGGGGCAAATTGAAGCTTTCTTT. Protein sequence: CASSPDRGQIEAFF.